This entry lists 9 T cell receptor beta chains sequenced from one sample in a study of blood T cells in healthy people across ages. Primers used in a second PCR of about 6 to 12 cycles were a sample-barcoded 5' primer and a J-beta primer mix. TCRdb re-called the 5' RACE reads through MiXCR, storing one row per CDR3 protein. The table has 500,000 to 550,000 distinct CDR3 sequences, 20% to 30% seen once; the top ten hold around 10%. These data also featured in a second study, about T cells of mothers and their children.

Material: blood. These receptors were collected from a boy aged 10-17 years in good health.

This clonotype was recorded a few times. This sequence joins TRBV7-9 and TRBJ2-3; D might be TRBD1 (6 bases). V shed 4 bases and J shed 3 bases, with 17 bases lying between them. The CDR3 runs to 16 residues. In germline, CDR1 is SEHNR, CDR2 FQNEAQ (reference sequence). The CDR3 DNA is TGTGCCAGCAGCTCCGGGACATCCGGCGGGACAGATACGCAGTATTTT. Translation: CASSSGTSGGTDTQYF.

The chain has TRBV20-1 and TRBJ2-4; D not certain. The CDR3 runs to 14 residues. Trimming removed 6 bases from V and 4 bases from J, with 16 bases in between. The germline gives CDR1 DFQATT, CDR2 SNEGSKA (reference sequence). The CDR3 loop reads CSAAATDRKNIQYF. CDR3 coding DNA: TGCAGTGCAGCTGCAACGGACCGGAAAAACATTCAGTACTTC.

This clonotype was observed many times. The gene calls are TRBV14 and TRBJ1-2; D gene ambiguous. CDR1 is SGHDN, CDR2 FVKESK, per germline. The V end lost 0 bases, the J end lost 5 bases, and 13 bases lay between the germline ends. This CDR3 spans 15 amino acids. The CDR3 DNA reads TGTGCCAGCAGCCAAGATAAGAGCGGATCTTATGGCTACACCTTC. It is translated as CASSQDKSGSYGYTF. The full variable domain, in which reference TRBV14 and TRBJ1-2 provide the parts outside the CDR3, is EAGVTQFPSHSVIEKGQTVTLRCDPISGHDNLYWYRRVMGKEIKFLLHFVKESKQDESGMPNNRFLAERTGGTYSTLKVQPAELEDSGVYFCASSQDKSGSYGYTFGSGTRLTVV.

This clonotype was seen only a few times. The V and J genes are TRBV28 and TRBJ2-3; possibly TRBD2 for D (5 bases). Germline CDR1 MDHEN, CDR2 SYDVKM. The CDR3 is 16 amino acids. The ends were cut back, 4 bases at V and 5 bases at J, with 19 bases in the middle. This CDR3 is CASSSPGRGSLDTQYF. The CDR3, as DNA: TGTGCCAGCAGTTCACCGGGCAGAGGGTCCCTAGATACGCAGTATTTT. Supplemented by reference TRBV28 and TRBJ2-3, the full variable domain reads DVKVTQSSRYLVKRTGEKVFLECVQDMDHENMFWYRQDPGLGLRLIYFSYDVKMKEKGDIPEGYSVSREKKERFSLILESASTNQTSMYLCASSSPGRGSLDTQYFGPGTRLTVL.

The chain couples TRBV4-3 to TRBJ2-3, with TRBD1 identical over 8 bases. With V trimmed by 3 bases and J by 3 bases, 2 bases remained unmatched. CDR1 and CDR2 (germline): LGHNA, YSLEER. The CDR3 extends over 14 amino acids. In DNA, the CDR3 is TGCGCCAGCAGCCAGTACAGGGGGACAGATACGCAGTATTTT. It specifies CASSQYRGTDTQYF.

The chain employs TRBV28 and TRBJ1-2; TRBD1 agrees at 8 bases. CDR3 length: 13 amino acids. Germline CDR1 is MDHEN and CDR2 is SYDVKM. The J segment lost 2 bases and the V segment lost 6 bases, leaving 2 bases of the junction unmatched. The DNA of the CDR3 is TGTGCCAGCAGGACAGGGGCGAACTATGGCTACACCTTC. As protein: CASRTGANYGYTF.

In its sample, this clonotype was seen a few times. This chain links TRBV7-2 with TRBJ1-3; 9 nucleotides align to TRBD1. Germline-derived CDR1 and CDR2 are SGHTA and FQGNSA. The CDR3 spans 17 residues. V lost 3 bases to trimming and J lost 4 bases; unmatched junction nucleotides: 10. The CDR3 DNA sequence: TGTGCCAGCAGCTTTCGGTCCGGACAGGGGTGGGGAAACACCATATATTTT. This translates into CASSFRSGQGWGNTIYF.

J is TRBJ2-5 and V is TRBV28, with 7 nucleotides matching TRBD2. CDR3 size: 14 residues. CDR1 and CDR2 (germline): MDHEN, SYDVKM. V was pared by 2 bases and J by 5 bases, with 5 bases of the junction left unmatched. As DNA, the CDR3 is TGTGCCAGCAGTTTAAGGGACTACCGCGAGACCCAGTACTTC. This codes for CASSLRDYRETQYF.

This chain connects TRBV29-1 to TRBJ1-1; D uncertain. The CDR3 consists of 10 residues. Per germline, CDR1 SQVTM and CDR2 ANQGSEA. V shed 2 bases and J shed 7 bases, with 5 bases lying between them. DNA of the CDR3: TGCAGCGTTGAAAATGTTGAAGCTTTCTTT. Its translation is CSVENVEAFF.